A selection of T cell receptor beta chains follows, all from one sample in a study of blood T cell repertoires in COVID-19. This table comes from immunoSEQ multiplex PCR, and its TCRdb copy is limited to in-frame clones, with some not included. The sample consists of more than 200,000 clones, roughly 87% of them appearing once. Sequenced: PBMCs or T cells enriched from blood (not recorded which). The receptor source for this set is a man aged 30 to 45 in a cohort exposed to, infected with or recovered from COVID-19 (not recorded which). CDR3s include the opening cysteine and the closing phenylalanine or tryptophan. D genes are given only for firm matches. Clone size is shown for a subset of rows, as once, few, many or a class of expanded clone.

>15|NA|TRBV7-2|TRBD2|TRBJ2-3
CASSFGLAGTDTQYF
TGTGCCAGCAGCTTTGGCCTAGCGGGAACAGATACGCAGTATTTT
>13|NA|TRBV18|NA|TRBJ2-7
CASSQDRAYEQYF
TGTGCCAGCTCCCAGGACAGAGCCTACGAGCAGTACTTC
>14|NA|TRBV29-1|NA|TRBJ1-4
CSVGGSGRSEKLFF
TGCAGCGTTGGGGGTAGCGGTCGCAGTGAAAAACTGTTTTTT
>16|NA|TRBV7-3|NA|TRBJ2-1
CASSPRVAASYNEQFF
TGTGCCAGCAGCCCCCGGGTAGCGGCCTCCTACAATGAGCAGTTCTTC
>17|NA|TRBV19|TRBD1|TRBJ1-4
CASSIWQGATTNEKLFF
TGTGCCAGTAGTATTTGGCAGGGGGCGACAACTAATGAAAAACTGTTTTTT
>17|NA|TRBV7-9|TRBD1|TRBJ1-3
CASSFPYRGASGNTIYF
TGTGCCAGCAGCTTCCCCTACAGGGGGGCATCTGGAAACACCATATATTTT
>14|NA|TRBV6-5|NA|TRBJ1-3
CAGSRDFSGNTIYF
TGTGCCGGATCCCGGGATTTCTCTGGAAACACCATATATTTT
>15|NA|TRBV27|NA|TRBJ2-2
CASTRRATNTGELFF
TGTGCCAGCACAAGGCGGGCCACGAACACCGGGGAGCTGTTTTTT
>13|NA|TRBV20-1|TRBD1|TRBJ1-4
CSASSGGNEKLFF
TGCAGTGCTAGTTCAGGGGGCAATGAAAAACTGTTTTTT
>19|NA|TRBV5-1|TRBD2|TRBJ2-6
CASSLVAGDGRSGANVLTF
TGCGCCAGCAGCTTGGTTGCAGGCGACGGGAGGTCTGGGGCCAACGTCCTGACTTTC
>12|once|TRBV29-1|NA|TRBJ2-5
CSLSGSQETQYF
TGCAGCCTCTCGGGGTCCCAAGAGACCCAGTACTTC
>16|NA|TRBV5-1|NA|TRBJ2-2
CASSLVREFRTGELFF
TGCGCCAGCAGCTTGGTGCGGGAATTTCGCACCGGGGAGCTGTTTTTT
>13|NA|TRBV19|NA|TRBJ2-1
CASTEEPYNEQFF
TGTGCCAGTACGGAGGAACCCTACAATGAGCAGTTCTTC
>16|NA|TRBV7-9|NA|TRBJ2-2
CASSLSGHSNTGELFF
TGTGCCAGCAGCTTAAGTGGCCATTCGAACACCGGGGAGCTGTTTTTT
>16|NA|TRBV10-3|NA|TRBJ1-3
CAISEWAGISGNTIYF
TGTGCCATCAGTGAGTGGGCGGGAATCTCTGGAAACACCATATATTTT
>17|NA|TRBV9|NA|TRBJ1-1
CASSVATGVTQNTEAFF
TGTGCCAGCAGCGTAGCTACCGGGGTGACTCAGAACACTGAAGCTTTCTTT
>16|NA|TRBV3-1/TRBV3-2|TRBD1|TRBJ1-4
CASSHQRQGSNEKLFF
TGTGCCAGCAGCCATCAAAGACAGGGGTCTAATGAAAAACTGTTTTTT